The 20 T cell receptor beta chains listed next were all sequenced from one sample in a study of T cells in Graves' hyperthyroidism and ophthalmopathy. Amplification yielded TCR beta CDR3 regions, with RNA transcripts as the source. Primed by the HTBI set, a first-round RT-PCR was run on the TCR CDR3. Each CDR3 protein is one row after TCRdb ran MiXCR on the multiplex PCR reads. The table has about 410,000 distinct CDR3 sequences, roughly 15% seen once. Sequencing was carried out using blood. The source of these receptors is a woman aged 25 to 39 with Graves' ophthalmopathy.

The gene calls are TRBV27 and TRBJ2-3; 8 bases are shared with TRBD2. CDR3 size: 12 residues. CDR1 and CDR2 from the germline V gene are MNHEY and SMNVEV (reference sequence). Losses at the gene ends were 11 bases for V and 1 base for J; bases not matched to a gene: 2. CDR3 DNA: TGTGCCTCAGCGGGGGGCACAGATACGCAGTATTTT. Its translation is CASAGGTDTQYF.

The rearrangement uses TRBV6-5 and TRBJ2-7; the D call may be TRBD1 or TRBD2 (5 bases each). Trimming left V 2 bases short and J 2 bases short, with 7 bases between. Germline lookup yields CDR1 MNHEY and CDR2 SVGAGI. The CDR3 runs to 13 residues. The CDR3 DNA reads TGTGCCAGCAGTTACGGGACCCCCTACGAGCAGTACTTC. Translation: CASSYGTPYEQYF.

Turning to this clonotype: A much more abundant neighbour one base away suggests this may be a read error. The CDR3 does not end in the conserved phenylalanine or tryptophan, so this is likely a read error. The CDR3 loop reads CASSEWTASPNTEAFL. The CDR3 bases are TGTGCCAGCAGTGAATGGACAGCGTCCCCGAACACTGAAGCTTTCCTT. The chain is built from TRBV6-1 and TRBJ1-1; D possibly corresponds to TRBD1 (6 bases). The CDR3 contains 16 residues. The ends were cut back, 2 bases at V and 1 base at J, with 14 bases in the middle. Germline CDR1 MNHNS, CDR2 SASEGT.

The CDR3 region is CASSLGKESYTF. Here the CDR3 DNA reads TGCGCCAGCAGCTTGGGCAAAGAGAGCTACACCTTC. The chain uses TRBV5-1 and TRBJ1-2; D uncertain. Germline V lookup: CDR1 SGHRS, CDR2 YFSETQ. This CDR3 region has 12 residues. The germline V and J ends were trimmed by 0 bases and 9 bases, with 9 bases remaining between them.

At least ten counts were recorded for this clonotype. The chain joins TRBV20-1 to TRBJ1-6, with a weak D call TRBD1 (6 bases). The V end was cut by 4 bases, the J end by 7 bases, with 23 bases between. The germline V gene has CDR1 DFQATT and CDR2 SNEGSKA (reference sequence). The CDR3 loop spans 17 amino acids. The CDR3 DNA is TGCAGTGCTACCTTTGGCGCAGGGGCCCCTAGAAATTCACCCCTCCACTTT. As protein: CSATFGAGAPRNSPLHF.

CDR3 DNA: TGCAGTGCTAGAGATAGAGCCTCAGGGGACACCATATATTTT. It encodes CSARDRASGDTIYF. V gene TRBV20-1 combines with J gene TRBJ1-3; TRBD1 might be the D (6 bases). V lost 0 bases, J lost 8 bases, and 14 bases lay in between. CDR1 and CDR2 from the germline V gene are DFQATT and SNEGSKA (reference sequence). The CDR3 length is 14 residues.

Remarks on this clonotype: An end of the junction does not agree with germline; a read error may underlie this. The chain recombines TRBV25-1 with TRBJ1-4; D is unresolved. Germline V gives CDR1 MGHDK, CDR2 SYGVNS. The CDR3 length is 15 residues. This chain's CDR3 is CASSESGIQNVKLFF. The CDR3 coding sequence is TGTGCCAGCAGTGAATCGGGAATACAGAATGTAAAACTGTTTTTT. Full variable domain (missing parts from reference TRBV25-1 and TRBJ1-4): EADIYQTPRYLVIGTGKKITLECSQTMGHDKMYWYQQDPGMELHLIHYSYGVNSTEKGDLSSESTVSRIRTEHFPLTLESARPSHTSQYLCASSESGIQNVKLFFGSGTQLSVL.

At least ten counts were recorded for this clonotype. This chain joins TRBV12-3 or TRBV12-4 and TRBJ1-2; D gene unclear. V was trimmed by 5 bases and J by 0 bases, leaving 13 bases between them. This CDR3 has 15 residues. The CDR3 nucleotides are TGTGCCAGCAGTACCTGGACTGCTACTAACTATGGCTACACCTTC. Encoded protein: CASSTWTATNYGYTF.

The table lists this clonotype with many counts. The chain uses TRBV6-1 and TRBJ2-7, with a weak D call TRBD2 (5 bases). This CDR3 spans 15 amino acids. CDR1 and CDR2 (germline): MNHNS, SASEGT. Trimming pared 7 bases from V and 1 base from J, leaving 17 bases between. The CDR3 is CASTTYVGGSYEQYF. The CDR3 region has the DNA TGTGCCAGCACTACCTACGTTGGAGGATCCTACGAGCAGTACTTC.

This clonotype was counted a few times. A read error may account for a junction end that differs from germline. The chain has TRBV5-1 and TRBJ1-6; tentative D call: TRBD1 (5 bases). The length of the CDR3 is 15 residues. CDR1 SGHRS and CDR2 YFSETQ come from the germline V gene. As DNA, the CDR3 is TGCGCCAGCAGCTTGGCGGGGGGATATAATTCACCCCTCCGCTTT. Translated, it gives CASSLAGGYNSPLRF.

This clonotype was seen ten or more times. The chain has TRBV5-8 and TRBJ1-5; possibly TRBD1 for D (5 bases). Germline CDR1 is SGHTS and CDR2 is YDEGEE. The CDR3 loop spans 14 amino acids. Trimming took off 4 bases at V and 0 bases at J, with 8 bases between the two ends. CDR3 region: CASSVGDSNQPQHF. In nucleotides, the CDR3 is TGTGCCAGCAGCGTGGGGGATAGCAATCAGCCCCAGCATTTT.

This clonotype was found many times. V usage is TRBV4-1 and J usage is TRBJ1-1, with 10 nucleotides matching TRBD1. The CDR3 is 17 residues long. V shed 3 bases and J 0 bases; nucleotides not matched to a gene: 7. The germline gives CDR1 MGHRA, CDR2 YSYEKL. The CDR3 sequence is CASSHRQGAAMNTEAFF. In DNA, the CDR3 is TGCGCCAGCAGCCACAGACAGGGGGCCGCGATGAACACTGAAGCTTTCTTT.

The chain couples TRBV28 to TRBJ1-3; 9 bases agree with TRBD1. Per germline, CDR1 MDHEN and CDR2 SYDVKM. V lost 6 bases and J lost 8; bases outside the gene matches: 5. The CDR3 is 13 residues long. Here the CDR3 DNA reads TGTGCCAGCAGGGGACAGGGCTGGGACACCATATATTTT. This gives the protein CASRGQGWDTIYF.

Remarks on this clonotype: A much larger clone differs from this one at a single base, so this may be a read error. The chain employs TRBV7-9 and TRBJ2-7; D is perhaps TRBD1 or TRBD2 (6 bases each). This CDR3 has 15 residues. V shed 2 bases and J shed 5 bases, with 16 bases lying between them. Per the germline V gene, CDR1 is SEHNR and CDR2 is FQNEAQ (reference sequence). CDR3: CASSLPPGAYNEQYF. In DNA, the CDR3 is TGTGCCAGCAGCTTACCTCCGGGGGCATATAACGAGCAGTACTTC. The full variable domain, rest sourced from reference TRBV7-9 and TRBJ2-7, is DTGVSQNPRHKITKRGQNVTFRCDPISEHNRLYWYRQTLGQGPEFLTYFQNEAQLEKSRLLSDRFSAERPKGSFSTLEIQRTEQGDSAMYLCASSLPPGAYNEQYFGPGTRLTVT.

The rearrangement uses TRBV9 and TRBJ1-3, with D uncertain. The V gene's germline CDR1 is SGDLS and CDR2 YYNGEE. The length of the CDR3 is 14 residues. Between the trimmed V and J ends, which lost 1 base and 6 bases, there was a span of 11 bases. The CDR3 nucleotides are TGTGCCAGCAGCGTAATATCGGAGCCAAACACCATATATTTT. Its translation is CASSVISEPNTIYF.

This clonotype came up many times. The V call is TRBV7-2, the J call TRBJ2-1; 9 bases map to TRBD2. Germline CDR1 SGHTA, CDR2 FQGNSA. The CDR3 is 16 residues long. Losses at the gene ends were 2 bases for V and 6 bases for J; bases not matched to a gene: 8. CDR3 in amino acids: CASSLLGAGGLNEQFF. CDR3 in DNA: TGTGCCAGCAGCTTACTCGGGGCGGGGGGGCTCAATGAGCAGTTCTTC.

There are many counts of this clonotype. CDR3 nucleotide sequence: TGTGCCAGCAGGGCGCGGGGGGGCCCCTCCTACGAGCAGTACTTC. Translation: CASRARGGPSYEQYF. The genes are TRBV27 and TRBJ2-7, with 9 positions matching TRBD2. CDR1 MNHEY and CDR2 SMNVEV come from the germline V gene (reference sequence). V was clipped by 6 bases and J by 0 bases; unmatched bases: 6. The CDR3 contains 15 residues.

The J gene is TRBJ1-4, the V gene TRBV5-6; TRBD1 agrees at 7 bases. V trimming: 4 bases; J trimming: 8 bases; junction bases outside the gene matches: 11. Germline V gene data show CDR1 as SGHDT and CDR2 as YYEEEE. The CDR3 spans 15 residues. For the CDR3, the DNA is TGTGCCAGCAGCGCCCGGGACAGTGGTTGGGAAAAACTGTTTTTT. It specifies CASSARDSGWEKLFF.

The V and J genes are TRBV28 and TRBJ2-2, with 7 positions matching TRBD1. The junction had 4 bases not matched to a gene; V was cut back by 7 bases and J by 5 bases. Germline CDR1 is MDHEN and CDR2 is SYDVKM. The CDR3 loop spans 13 amino acids. The CDR3 coding sequence is TGTGCCAGCATATCAGGGGGTACCGGGGAGCTGTTTTTT. Residues: CASISGGTGELFF.

V and J are TRBV10-1 and TRBJ2-1; no clear D. Germline-derived CDR1 and CDR2 are WNHNN and SYGVQD (reference sequence). With 3 bases removed from V and 5 bases from J, the gap between germline ends came to 5 bases. The CDR3 length is 12 residues. The CDR3 region is CASSDNDNEQFF. The CDR3 DNA reads TGCGCCAGCAGTGACAACGACAATGAGCAGTTCTTC.